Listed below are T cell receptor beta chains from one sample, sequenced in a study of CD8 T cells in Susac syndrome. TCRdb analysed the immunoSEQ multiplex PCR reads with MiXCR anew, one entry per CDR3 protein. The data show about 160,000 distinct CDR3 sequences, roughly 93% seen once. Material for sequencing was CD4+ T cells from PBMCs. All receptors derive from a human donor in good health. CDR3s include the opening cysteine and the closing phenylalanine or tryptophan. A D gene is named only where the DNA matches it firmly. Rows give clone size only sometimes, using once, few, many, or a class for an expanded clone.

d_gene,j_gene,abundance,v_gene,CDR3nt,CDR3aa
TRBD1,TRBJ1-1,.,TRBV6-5,TGTGCCAGCAGTCCACAGGGGTCGGCTGAAGCTTTCTTT,CASSPQGSAEAFF
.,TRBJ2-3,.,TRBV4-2,TGTGCCAGCAGCCAAGGGCGGCCCACAGATACGCAGTATTTT,CASSQGRPTDTQYF
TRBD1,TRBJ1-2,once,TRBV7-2,TGTGCCAGCAGCCACGACAGGGAGGGGGGCTACACCTTC,CASSHDREGGYTF
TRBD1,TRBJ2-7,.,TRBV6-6,TGTGCCACCGAGACAGGGGAATCCTACGAGCAGTACTTC,CATETGESYEQYF
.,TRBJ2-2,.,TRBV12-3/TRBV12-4,TGTGCCAGCAGTTTACAGAGTTCCGGGGAGCTGTTTTTT,CASSLQSSGELFF
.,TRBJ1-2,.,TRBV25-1,TGTGCCAGCAGTGATCGGCGGGGGGCGTACGGCTACACCTTC,CASSDRRGAYGYTF
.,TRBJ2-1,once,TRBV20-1,TGCAGTCCCCGGGACAGCGGGGCTATAAAGCAGTTCTTC,CSPRDSGAIKQFF
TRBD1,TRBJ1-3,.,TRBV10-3,TGTGCCATCACCCGGGACAGGGCGGGAAACACCATATATTTT,CAITRDRAGNTIYF
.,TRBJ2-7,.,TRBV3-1,TGTGCCAGCAGCCTACGATCCGGGGGCGTTGGATACGAGCAGTACTTC,CASSLRSGGVGYEQYF
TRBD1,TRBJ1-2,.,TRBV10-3,TGTGCCATCAGGGGGACAGGGGATCACTATGGCTACACCTTC,CAIRGTGDHYGYTF
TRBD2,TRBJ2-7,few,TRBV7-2,TGTGCCAGCAGCTTAAGCGGGGGACACTCCTACGAGCAGTACTTC,CASSLSGGHSYEQYF
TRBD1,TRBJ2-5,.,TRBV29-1,TGCAGCGTTCATAAGACAGGGGGTGGGGAGACCCAGTACTTC,CSVHKTGGGETQYF
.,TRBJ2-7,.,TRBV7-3,TGTGCCAGCAGCGTACAGGGTACGGGCGCCTACGAGCAGTACTTC,CASSVQGTGAYEQYF
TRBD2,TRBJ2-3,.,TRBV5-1,TGCGCCAGCAGCTTGTTCGGGGGGGTCACAGATACGCAGTATTTT,CASSLFGGVTDTQYF
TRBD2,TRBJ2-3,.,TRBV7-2,TGTGCCAGCAGCCGTAGCGGGGGGGGGACAGATACGCAGTATTTT,CASSRSGGGTDTQYF
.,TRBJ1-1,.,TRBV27,TGTGCCAGCAGTTCACTAAGGGAAATCACTGAAGCTTTCTTT,CASSSLREITEAFF
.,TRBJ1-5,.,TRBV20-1,TGCAGTGCTGCAAATTCACCCAGGCCCCAGCATTTT,CSAANSPRPQHF
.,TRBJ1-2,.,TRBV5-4,TGTGCCAGCAGCACTCCCCGGGACGGCACTAACTATGGCTACACCTTC,CASSTPRDGTNYGYTF
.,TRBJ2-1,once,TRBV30,TGTGCCACCGACAGTTACAATGAGCAGTTCTTC,CATDSYNEQFF
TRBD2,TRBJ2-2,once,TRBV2,TGTGCCAGCAGTGGTTCTAGCGGTTTCGCCGGGGAGCTGTTTTTT,CASSGSSGFAGELFF
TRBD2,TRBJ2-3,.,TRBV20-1,TGCAGTGCTACTAGCGGGGGGCGGGCAGCGATAGATACGCAGTATTTT,CSATSGGRAAIDTQYF
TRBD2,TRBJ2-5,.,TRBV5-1,TGCGCCAGCAGCTTGGCGGCGGGAGTGGGCGAGACCCAGTACTTC,CASSLAAGVGETQYF
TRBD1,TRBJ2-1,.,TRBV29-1,TGCAGCGTTATTTCTGAGACAGGGAGCTCCTACAATGAGCAGTTCTTC,CSVISETGSSYNEQFF